This T cell receptor beta chain was obtained from a study of T cell repertoires in cytomegalovirus infection. The V gene's germline CDR1 is ENHRY and CDR2 SYGVKD. This CDR3 contains 13 residues. With 6 bases clipped from V and 4 bases from J, the junction kept 1 base outside the gene matches. About this clonotype: The antigen is unknown.

TCRdb reanalysed the reads using MiXCR and keeps one entry per CDR3 protein. The sample shows about 700,000 distinct CDR3 sequences, approximately 33% of them seen only once. Sample: cultured PBMCs, taken from culture after CMV antigen stimulation. The J gene is TRBJ2-3, the V gene TRBV10-3, with 10 bases lining up with TRBD1. The TCR was taken from a human donor in good health (CMV status not recorded). Some clones in this sample may be carry-over from other donors' samples. The CDR3 spells CAIRTGGPDTQYF. CDR3 sequence (DNA): TGTGCCATCAGGACAGGGGGCCCAGATACGCAGTATTTT.